The 9 T cell receptor beta chains in this list originate from one sample, sequenced in a study of radiotherapy plus CTLA-4 blockade in lung cancer. Assay used: immunoSEQ multiplex PCR; TCRdb lists only in-frame clones, some missing. The data hold about 49,000 clones, with 55% to 80% observed a single time. The sequences come from peripheral blood, collected from a patient treated with radiotherapy plus ipilimumab. The source is a human donor with non-small cell lung cancer who had a complete response to radiotherapy plus ipilimumab.

This clone was counted a single time. V usage is TRBV11-3 and J usage is TRBJ2-1, with 9 bases aligning to TRBD2. V was pared by 2 bases and J by 7 bases, with 0 bases of the junction left unmatched. The germline V gene has CDR1 SGHNT and CDR2 YENEEA. This CDR3 is 13 amino acids long. CDR3 sequence (DNA): TGTGCCAGCAGCTTAACTAGCGGGAATGAGCAGTTCTTC. Protein: CASSLTSGNEQFF.

V gene TRBV18 combines with J gene TRBJ1-1; TRBD1 aligns across 8 bases. Trimming at V came to 4 bases and at J to 5 bases, leaving 21 bases not matched to a gene. The CDR3 loop spans 19 amino acids. The germline V gene encodes CDR1 KGHSH and CDR2 LQKENI. The CDR3 sequence: CASSLGQGGFGDRGTEAFF. In DNA, the CDR3 is TGTGCCAGCTCACTAGGACAGGGCGGATTCGGCGATCGGGGTACTGAAGCTTTCTTT.

The chain couples TRBV5-5 to TRBJ1-2; maybe TRBD1 (5 bases). The CDR3 is made up of 14 amino acids. Per the germline V gene, CDR1 is SGHKS and CDR2 is YYEKEE (reference sequence). Between the trimmed V and J ends, which lost 0 bases and 8 bases, there was a span of 14 bases. The CDR3 region has the DNA TGTGCCAGCAGCTTGGCCGCAGGGAAGTGGGGCTACACCTTC. Its translation: CASSLAAGKWGYTF. The full variable domain, its missing parts supplied by reference TRBV5-5 and TRBJ1-2, is DAGVTQSPTHLIKTRGQQVTLRCSPISGHKSVSWYQQVLGQGPQFIFQYYEKEERGRGNFPDRFSARQFPNYSSELNVNALLLGDSALYLCASSLAAGKWGYTFGSGTRLTVV.

V gene TRBV28 combines with J gene TRBJ1-5; possibly TRBD1 for D (5 bases). The CDR3 totals 15 residues. Germline V lookup: CDR1 MDHEN, CDR2 SYDVKM. V lost 6 bases to trimming and J lost 2 bases, with 14 bases between them. CDR3 sequence reads: CASRPGTLRNQPQHF. CDR3 in DNA: TGTGCCAGCAGACCCGGGACTCTGCGCAATCAGCCCCAGCATTTT.

The J gene is TRBJ2-3, the V gene TRBV7-9, with 7 positions matching TRBD1. The junction had 7 bases not matched to a gene; V was cut back by 5 bases and J by 2 bases. This CDR3 contains 15 residues. Germline V CDR1 and CDR2: SEHNR, FQNEAQ (reference sequence). This chain's CDR3 is CASSTPGQITDTQYF. For the CDR3, the DNA is TGTGCCAGCAGCACCCCGGGACAGATCACAGATACGCAGTATTTT. Using reference TRBV7-9 and TRBJ2-3 for the parts outside the CDR3, the full variable domain is DTGVSQNPRHKITKRGQNVTFRCDPISEHNRLYWYRQTLGQGPEFLTYFQNEAQLEKSRLLSDRFSAERPKGSFSTLEIQRTEQGDSAMYLCASSTPGQITDTQYFGPGTRLTVL.

There are a few counts of this clone. The chain employs TRBV19 and TRBJ2-1, with 9 bases matching TRBD1. The V and J ends lost 6 bases and 1 base, in that order; junction bases with no gene match: 10. Germline V gene lookup returns CDR1 LNHDA and CDR2 SQIVND (reference sequence). CDR3 length equals 17 residues. CDR3 sequence: CASSVTGGASSYNEQFF. DNA for the CDR3: TGTGCCAGTAGCGTTACAGGGGGCGCGTCTTCCTACAATGAGCAGTTCTTC.

The chain has TRBV13 and TRBJ2-1, with 8 bases that match TRBD1. The CDR3 has 15 amino acids. Germline V gene sequence: CDR1 PRHDT, CDR2 FYEKMQ (reference sequence). Unmatched junction bases numbered 7, after V lost 5 bases and J lost 4 bases. CDR3 region: CASSPRTGLYNEQFF. In nucleotides, the CDR3 is TGTGCCAGCAGCCCTAGGACAGGGCTGTACAATGAGCAGTTCTTC.

The V and J genes are TRBV5-6 and TRBJ1-2; possibly TRBD1 for D (5 bases). Germline V gene data show CDR1 as SGHDT and CDR2 as YYEEEE. CDR3 length: 15 residues. Trimming shortened V by 1 base and J by 7 bases, and 17 bases separated the two germline ends. The CDR3 nucleotides read TGTGCCAGCAGCTTGCGTTTGGCAGGGCCTAGTGGCTACACCTTC. It yields the protein CASSLRLAGPSGYTF.

The chain combines TRBV27 with TRBJ2-7; D perhaps matches TRBD1 (5 bases). Per germline, CDR1 MNHEY and CDR2 SMNVEV (reference sequence). This CDR3 spans 15 amino acids. Trimming removed 3 bases at V and 0 bases at J, with 12 bases between. The CDR3 nucleotides read TGTGCCAGCAGTTTTGACAGAGATACCTCCTACGAGCAGTACTTC. It yields the protein CASSFDRDTSYEQYF.